This T cell receptor (beta chain) was recovered during a study of regulatory T cells in long-lasting Graves disease. General observations from the study: Repertoires from persistent disease leaned toward TRBV28, TRBJ1-2 and TRBJ2-5. Fewer public clonotypes were shared by new patients (approximately 970) than by persistent patients (about 2,500). The TCR repertoire of persistent Graves' patients was less diverse than that of newly diagnosed ones.

Both iRepertoire HTBI primers and Arm-PCR of CDR3 regions were used to build the TCR beta libraries. TCRdb independently ran MiXCR on the multiplex PCR reads; one entry per CDR3 protein. The sample contains a few hundred thousand distinct CDR3 sequences, roughly 23% of which appear only once. This CDR3 comprises 13 residues. With 2 bases removed from V and 5 bases from J, the gap between germline ends came to 6 bases. This clonotype was seen repeatedly, ten times or more. Its antigen is unidentified. Time point: persistent/refractory GD, antithyroid drugs over 5 years with positive TRAb. From PBMCs, RNA was extracted and then used to make the TCR library.

Material: peripheral blood mononuclear cells (PBMCs), obtained when the disease was refractory, from a patient treated with antithyroid drugs. This TCR was sampled from a woman in her thirties or forties with Graves disease. This sequence joins TRBV12-3 or TRBV12-4 and TRBJ2-2; D unresolved. This CDR3 is CASSLQVTGELFF. CDR3 sequence (DNA): TGTGCCAGCAGTTTACAGGTTACCGGGGAGCTGTTTTTT.